Listed below are T cell receptor beta chains from one sample, sequenced in a study of cytomegalovirus exposure and HLA in healthy donors. The data were produced by immunoSEQ multiplex PCR, yet TCRdb's version contains in-frame clones alone and is incomplete. The data contain approximately 82,000 clones, over 9.5% of them seen just once; the ten biggest clones take up more than 20%. Input material: PBMCs. The receptors come from a man between 60 and 70 years old in good health and CMV-seropositive. Each CDR3 is given with its conserved first and last residue. A D gene is named only where the DNA matches it firmly. Some rows mark clone size as missing; the rest say once, few, many or name a class of expanded clone.

j_gene: TRBJ1-5
len: 18
d_gene: TRBD1
v_gene: TRBV7-8
abundance: -
CDR3aa: CASRQTGGAGGGNQPQHF
CDR3nt: TGTGCCAGCAGGCAGACAGGGGGCGCGGGGGGTGGCAATCAGCCCCAGCATTTT

j_gene: TRBJ2-7
len: 15
d_gene: TRBD1
v_gene: TRBV28
abundance: few
CDR3aa: CASRLAGQGNYEQYF
CDR3nt: TGTGCCAGCAGGCTGGCGGGACAGGGCAACTACGAGCAGTACTTC

j_gene: TRBJ2-1
len: 15
d_gene: TRBD1
v_gene: TRBV7-2
abundance: -
CDR3aa: CASSSEGQGRGEQFF
CDR3nt: TGTGCCAGCAGCTCCGAGGGACAGGGGAGAGGTGAGCAGTTCTTC

j_gene: TRBJ2-5
len: 16
d_gene: TRBD2
v_gene: TRBV5-1
abundance: -
CDR3aa: CASSPGLAGDQETQYF
CDR3nt: TGCGCCAGCAGCCCAGGACTAGCGGGGGACCAAGAGACCCAGTACTTC

j_gene: TRBJ1-4
len: 15
d_gene: TRBD1
v_gene: TRBV9
abundance: few
CDR3aa: CASSVATGQGEKLFF
CDR3nt: TGTGCCAGCAGCGTAGCTACCGGACAGGGTGAAAAACTGTTTTTT

j_gene: TRBJ1-2
len: 13
d_gene: -
v_gene: TRBV5-1
abundance: few
CDR3aa: CASSLGSSYGYTF
CDR3nt: TGCGCCAGCAGCTTGGGTTCGAGCTATGGCTACACCTTC

j_gene: TRBJ1-3
len: 17
d_gene: TRBD1
v_gene: TRBV28
abundance: few
CDR3aa: CASSPGGGAGLGNTIYF
CDR3nt: TGTGCCAGCAGCCCGGGAGGGGGCGCAGGGTTAGGAAACACCATATATTTT

j_gene: TRBJ2-2
len: 16
d_gene: TRBD2
v_gene: TRBV7-3
abundance: -
CDR3aa: CASSPLTSGGRGELFF
CDR3nt: TGTGCCAGCAGCCCTTTGACTAGCGGGGGACGCGGGGAGCTGTTTTTT

j_gene: TRBJ1-2
len: 13
d_gene: TRBD1
v_gene: TRBV15
abundance: -
CDR3aa: CATSRGTGYSYTF
CDR3nt: TGTGCCACCAGCAGGGGGACAGGGTATAGCTACACCTTC

j_gene: TRBJ2-5
len: 14
d_gene: -
v_gene: TRBV12-2
abundance: few
CDR3aa: CASRLAVGGETQYF
CDR3nt: TGTGCAAGTCGCTTAGCGGTTGGAGGAGAGACCCAGTACTTC

j_gene: TRBJ2-5
len: 13
d_gene: -
v_gene: TRBV29-1
abundance: -
CDR3aa: CSARQTQGETQYF
CDR3nt: TGCAGCGCCCGCCAAACACAGGGAGAGACCCAGTACTTC

j_gene: TRBJ2-5
len: 14
d_gene: TRBD2
v_gene: TRBV6-5
abundance: -
CDR3aa: CASRSGGGQETQYF
CDR3nt: TGTGCCAGCAGAAGCGGGGGGGGGCAAGAGACCCAGTACTTC

j_gene: TRBJ1-3
len: 13
d_gene: -
v_gene: TRBV27
abundance: -
CDR3aa: CASRRGSGNTIYF
CDR3nt: TGTGCCAGCAGAAGAGGATCTGGAAACACCATATATTTT

j_gene: TRBJ1-5
len: 14
d_gene: TRBD1
v_gene: TRBV30
abundance: -
CDR3aa: CAWSTGQGNQPQHF
CDR3nt: TGTGCCTGGAGTACGGGACAGGGCAATCAGCCCCAGCATTTT

j_gene: TRBJ1-1
len: 15
d_gene: TRBD1
v_gene: TRBV7-6
abundance: few
CDR3aa: CASSPTWGTGRGAFF
CDR3nt: TGTGCCAGCAGCCCCACCTGGGGGACAGGGAGGGGAGCTTTCTTT

j_gene: TRBJ1-2
len: 15
d_gene: -
v_gene: TRBV6-6
abundance: -
CDR3aa: CASSYSGGLSYGYTF
CDR3nt: TGTGCCAGCAGTTACTCGGGGGGGCTTAGCTATGGCTACACCTTC

j_gene: TRBJ1-2
len: 11
d_gene: -
v_gene: TRBV7-9
abundance: few
CDR3aa: CASSSSRGFYF
CDR3nt: TGTGCCAGCAGCTCCTCACGGGGATTCTACTTC

j_gene: TRBJ2-7
len: 12
d_gene: TRBD1
v_gene: TRBV19
abundance: -
CDR3aa: CATRDRVYEQYF
CDR3nt: TGTGCCACCCGGGACAGGGTCTACGAGCAGTACTTC

j_gene: TRBJ2-1
len: 16
d_gene: TRBD2
v_gene: TRBV4-1
abundance: few
CDR3aa: CASSKAGTSANNEQFF
CDR3nt: TGCGCCAGCAGCAAAGCAGGGACTAGTGCCAACAATGAGCAGTTCTTC

j_gene: TRBJ2-5
len: 13
d_gene: -
v_gene: TRBV27
abundance: few
CDR3aa: CASSFRGVETQYF
CDR3nt: TGTGCCAGCAGTTTCAGGGGAGTAGAGACCCAGTACTTC

j_gene: TRBJ2-2
len: 15
d_gene: -
v_gene: TRBV18
abundance: -
CDR3aa: CASSRGTANTGELFF
CDR3nt: TGTGCCAGCTCTCGCGGGACAGCAAACACCGGGGAGCTGTTTTTT

j_gene: TRBJ1-2
len: 11
d_gene: -
v_gene: TRBV20-1
abundance: few
CDR3aa: CSTTGDRGYTF
CDR3nt: TGCAGTACGACAGGCGACCGCGGCTACACCTTC

j_gene: TRBJ2-1
len: 15
d_gene: TRBD2
v_gene: TRBV5-1
abundance: -
CDR3aa: CAGSLAGRAYNEQFF
CDR3nt: TGCGCCGGCAGCTTGGCCGGGAGGGCCTACAATGAGCAGTTCTTC

j_gene: TRBJ2-7
len: 13
d_gene: TRBD1
v_gene: TRBV18
abundance: -
CDR3aa: CASSLGQGAEQYF
CDR3nt: TGTGCCAGCTCACTGGGACAGGGGGCCGAGCAGTACTTC

j_gene: TRBJ2-5
len: 16
d_gene: -
v_gene: TRBV5-8
abundance: -
CDR3aa: CASSRGVGGTEETQYF
CDR3nt: TGTGCCAGCAGCCGTGGCGTCGGAGGGACCGAAGAGACCCAGTACTTC

j_gene: TRBJ2-1
len: 16
d_gene: TRBD2
v_gene: TRBV7-9
abundance: -
CDR3aa: CASSLTQVAGLNEQFF
CDR3nt: TGTGCCAGCAGCTTAACTCAGGTAGCGGGGCTCAATGAGCAGTTCTTC

j_gene: TRBJ2-7
len: 14
d_gene: -
v_gene: TRBV7-3
abundance: -
CDR3aa: CASSLIRDTYEQYF
CDR3nt: TGTGCCAGCAGCTTAATCCGGGACACCTACGAGCAGTACTTC

j_gene: TRBJ1-5
len: 17
d_gene: TRBD1
v_gene: TRBV7-8
abundance: few
CDR3aa: CASSSPRGQVSNQPQHF
CDR3nt: TGTGCCAGCAGCTCCCCCCGCGGACAGGTTAGCAATCAGCCCCAGCATTTT

j_gene: TRBJ2-3
len: 15
d_gene: TRBD2
v_gene: TRBV5-6
abundance: -
CDR3aa: CASSSPGLESDTQYF
CDR3nt: TGTGCCAGCAGCTCCCCGGGACTAGAATCAGATACGCAGTATTTT

j_gene: TRBJ2-2
len: 16
d_gene: -
v_gene: TRBV6-1
abundance: -
CDR3aa: CASSEIGVWDTGELFF
CDR3nt: TGTGCCAGCAGTGAAATAGGGGTTTGGGACACCGGGGAGCTGTTTTTT

j_gene: TRBJ1-1
len: 15
d_gene: -
v_gene: TRBV18
abundance: few
CDR3aa: CASSPTTVMNTEAFF
CDR3nt: TGTGCCAGCTCACCAACGACAGTGATGAACACTGAAGCTTTCTTT

j_gene: TRBJ2-4
len: 17
d_gene: -
v_gene: TRBV19
abundance: few
CDR3aa: CASSNPLRGKEKNIQYF
CDR3nt: TGTGCCAGTAGTAACCCCTTGAGAGGGAAGGAGAAAAACATTCAGTACTTC

j_gene: TRBJ2-1
len: 15
d_gene: TRBD2
v_gene: TRBV5-5
abundance: -
CDR3aa: CASSLERGGYNEQFF
CDR3nt: TGTGCCAGCAGCTTGGAGCGGGGGGGCTACAATGAGCAGTTCTTC